A selection of T cell receptor beta chains follows, all from one sample in a study of cytotoxic CD8 clonotypes in ibrutinib-treated CLL. Here immunoSEQ multiplex PCR was the method, and the copy in TCRdb shows in-frame clones only, minus some. Of fewer than 300,000 clones listed, roughly three quarters are singletons. The sample here was PBMCs, taken at disease progression, from a patient treated with ibrutinib. These receptors all come from a human donor with chronic lymphocytic leukemia. The CDR3 runs from the conserved cysteine through the conserved F or W. D genes are given only for firm matches. Clone size, where shown, is once, few, many, or a class for clones that have expanded.

j_call	v_call	d_call	clone_size	cdr3_aa
TRBJ2-1	TRBV29-1	.	.	CSVLPLHGYNEQFF
TRBJ2-7	TRBV19	.	.	CASSIVGSHEQYF
TRBJ2-2	TRBV7-6	TRBD2	.	CASSFPTSGRTGELFF
TRBJ1-4	TRBV6-1	.	.	CASSEAEGTQKLFF
TRBJ1-2	TRBV30	TRBD1	.	CAWSVRQGDPPDYGYTF
TRBJ2-5	TRBV2	TRBD2	.	CASRGGGIQETQYF
TRBJ2-3	TRBV6-1	TRBD1	once	CASSEARDSWGTDTQYF
TRBJ2-7	TRBV15	.	.	CATSRQGEGYEQYF
TRBJ2-5	TRBV5-1	.	.	CASSDLSLETQYF
TRBJ1-5	TRBV7-8	.	once	CASSLAGTWNQPQHF
TRBJ2-7	TRBV7-9	TRBD2	once	CASSRLAGDEQYF
TRBJ2-2	TRBV4-3	TRBD2	.	CASSQATYREVSGELFF
TRBJ1-3	TRBV2	TRBD1	.	CASKSTGSGNTIYF
TRBJ2-3	TRBV5-1	.	few	CASSSRPMDTQYF
TRBJ1-5	TRBV10-3	.	.	CAISEGINQPQHF
TRBJ2-1	TRBV6-6	.	.	CASSYLRDGDEQFF
TRBJ1-6	TRBV27	.	.	CASSLVHSPLHF
TRBJ1-1	TRBV2	.	once	CASLGRVPNTEAFF
TRBJ2-1	TRBV5-1	TRBD2	once	CASSLTSGYYNEQFF
TRBJ1-2	TRBV5-6	.	.	CASSSTVDRSYGYTF
TRBJ2-2	TRBV6-6	.	.	CATPVGRGPLGELFF
TRBJ2-3	TRBV5-1	TRBD2	.	CASSLEAGGDTQYF
TRBJ2-5	TRBV7-3	.	.	CASSFSQQETQYF
TRBJ2-3	TRBV5-3	.	.	CARSPAVRPGQEDTQYF
TRBJ2-6	TRBV18	.	.	CASSFGVGANVLTF
TRBJ2-5	TRBV18	.	once	CASSPALRETQYF
TRBJ2-1	TRBV6-4	TRBD2	.	CASSPRWSGGSLSYNEQFF
TRBJ2-1	TRBV6-5	.	.	CASCDWGNEQFF
.	TRBV4-1	TRBD1	.	CASSHHFDGTVYEQYF
TRBJ2-2	TRBV10-1	.	.	CASSEGLGANTGELFF
TRBJ2-7	TRBV29-1	.	.	CSVEVGTQYF
TRBJ2-3	TRBV11-3	.	.	CASSNSGTDTQYF
TRBJ2-7	TRBV29-1	TRBD1	.	CSVFGQGRAYEQYF
TRBJ1-2	TRBV6-5	.	.	CASSYSRANYGYTF
TRBJ2-2	TRBV28	.	once	CASSLLNSGELFF
TRBJ2-7	TRBV27	TRBD1	.	CASSPQTGLNYEQYF
TRBJ2-7	TRBV29-1	TRBD1	few	CSVEGQGRTYEQYF
TRBJ2-7	TRBV5-1	.	.	CASSLGAFPYEQYF
TRBJ2-7	TRBV11-2	.	.	CASSLAGGSYEQYF
TRBJ2-7	TRBV7-9	TRBD1	.	CASSLAGTGGFEQYF
TRBJ1-2	TRBV27	.	.	CASSSGQGLYGYTF
TRBJ2-7	TRBV7-2	.	.	CASSLINSYEQYF
TRBJ2-3	TRBV4-1	.	.	CASSQDWGAPTDTQYF
TRBJ1-1	TRBV29-1	.	.	CSVSMGGGAFF
TRBJ2-1	TRBV7-3	TRBD2	.	CASSPSLGSGAPSYNEQFF
TRBJ2-1	TRBV11-1	.	.	CASSRSSSYNEQFF
TRBJ2-1	TRBV29-1	.	.	CMIVGVVNNEQFF
TRBJ2-1	TRBV9	.	.	CASSVVGFHEQFF